These 18 T cell receptor beta chains came from one sample sequenced in a study of cytomegalovirus exposure and HLA in healthy donors. Use of 60 Vbeta and 13 Jbeta primers characterized the PCR. TCRdb keeps only in-frame clones here, not all; method: immunoSEQ multiplex PCR. This table has 130,000 to 150,000 clones, roughly 80% appearing once. The material sequenced was PBMCs. The receptor set was obtained from a middle-aged man in good health and CMV-seropositive.

The chain couples TRBV30 to TRBJ1-2; 12 nucleotides agree with TRBD1. The CDR3 is 14 residues long. Unmatched junction bases numbered 8, after V lost 7 bases and J lost 5 bases. Germline lookup yields CDR1 GTSNPN and CDR2 SVGIG (reference sequence). CDR3 DNA sequence: TGTGCCTTCGGGACAGGGGGCCTTGGATATGGCTACACCTTC. Protein sequence: CAFGTGGLGYGYTF.

The chain recombines TRBV4-3 with TRBJ1-5, with D unresolved. The CDR3 has 15 amino acids. CDR1 is LGHNA, CDR2 YSLEER, per germline. Trimming removed 5 bases from V and 0 bases from J, with 11 bases in between. The CDR3 coding sequence is TGCGCCAGCAGCGACGGACTTGTTAGCAATCAGCCCCAGCATTTT. As protein: CASSDGLVSNQPQHF.

J is TRBJ2-7 and V is TRBV5-4; D gene uncertain. Germline V CDR1 and CDR2: SGHNT, YYREEE (reference sequence). The V end was cut by 4 bases, the J end by 2 bases, with 19 bases between. The CDR3 is 16 residues long. CDR3 DNA sequence: TGTGCCAGCAGCACCCCTAGGATCGGTAGCACCTACGAGCAGTACTTC. The encoded protein is CASSTPRIGSTYEQYF.

The J gene is TRBJ1-2, the V gene TRBV7-8; D unresolved. Looked up from germline, CDR1 is SGHVS and CDR2 is FQNEAQ. The germline V and J ends were trimmed by 3 bases and 8 bases, with 13 bases remaining between them. This CDR3 contains 13 residues. The CDR3 nucleotides are TGTGCCAGCAGCTTCGCCGGGTCGAGGGGCTACACCTTC. Translating gives CASSFAGSRGYTF. The full variable domain, completed using reference TRBV7-8 and TRBJ1-2, is GAGVSQSPRYKVAKRGQDVALRCDPISGHVSLFWYQQALGQGPEFLTYFQNEAQLDKSGLPSDRFFAERPEGSVSTLKIQRTQQEDSAVYLCASSFAGSRGYTFGSGTRLTVV.

V and J are TRBV27 and TRBJ2-3; 7 bases agree with TRBD1. The V gene end was trimmed by 6 bases and the J gene end by 1 base; junction bases not matched to a gene: 13. Germline values: CDR1 MNHEY, CDR2 SMNVEV (reference sequence). The CDR3 covers 17 residues. This CDR3 reads CASRPSPDRAGTDTQYF. CDR3 nucleotides: TGTGCCAGCAGACCCTCCCCTGACAGGGCAGGCACAGATACGCAGTATTTT.

The genes are TRBV7-9 and TRBJ2-2; TRBD2 aligns across 8 bases. Germline-derived CDR1 and CDR2 are SEHNR and FQNEAQ (reference sequence). This CDR3 has 15 residues. Unmatched junction bases numbered 6, after V lost 4 bases and J lost 5 bases. The CDR3 sequence: CASSSVPSGTGELFF. CDR3 bases: TGTGCCAGCAGCTCCGTACCTAGCGGGACCGGGGAGCTGTTTTTT.

Here the CDR3 DNA reads TGTGCCATCAGTGGGACTAGCCCGGAGGGCACAGATACGCAGTATTTT. This codes for CAISGTSPEGTDTQYF. This rearrangement joins TRBV10-3 to TRBJ2-3; 8 bases line up with TRBD2. The CDR3 is 16 amino acids. Trimming cost V 4 bases and J 1 base; bases outside gene matches: 7. Germline-derived CDR1 and CDR2 are ENHRY and SYGVKD.

The V and J genes are TRBV7-9 and TRBJ2-7; a weak D match, TRBD2 (6 bases). There are 15 residues in the CDR3. Trimming pared 1 base from V and 3 bases from J, leaving 13 bases between. Germline CDR1 reads SEHNR; CDR2 reads FQNEAQ (reference sequence). The CDR3 sequence is CASSLDTRGIYEQYF. DNA of the CDR3: TGTGCCAGCAGCTTAGACACCCGCGGGATCTACGAGCAGTACTTC. The complete variable domain, with remaining parts taken from reference TRBV7-9 and TRBJ2-7, reads DTGVSQNPRHKITKRGQNVTFRCDPISEHNRLYWYRQTLGQGPEFLTYFQNEAQLEKSRLLSDRFSAERPKGSFSTLEIQRTEQGDSAMYLCASSLDTRGIYEQYFGPGTRLTVT.

Here the CDR3 reads CASSMDRGGYGYTF. The CDR3, as DNA: TGTGCCAGTAGTATGGACAGGGGGGGATATGGCTACACCTTC. This chain uses TRBV19 with TRBJ1-2; TRBD1 aligns across 10 bases. CDR1 and CDR2 from the germline V gene are LNHDA and SQIVND (reference sequence). The CDR3 sequence is 14 residues long. Trimming cost V 3 bases and J 5 bases; bases outside gene matches: 3.

This chain links TRBV7-9 with TRBJ2-7; TRBD1 matches 8 bases. Germline V gene lookup returns CDR1 SEHNR and CDR2 FQNEAQ (reference sequence). V trimming: 5 bases; J trimming: 6 bases; junction bases outside the gene matches: 9. The CDR3 has 14 residues. The CDR3 protein is CASSHPDRAREQYF. In nucleotides, the CDR3 is TGTGCCAGCAGCCACCCGGACAGGGCTCGCGAGCAGTACTTC. The whole variable domain, filled in from reference TRBV7-9 and TRBJ2-7, reads DTGVSQNPRHKITKRGQNVTFRCDPISEHNRLYWYRQTLGQGPEFLTYFQNEAQLEKSRLLSDRFSAERPKGSFSTLEIQRTEQGDSAMYLCASSHPDRAREQYFGPGTRLTVT.

The rearrangement links TRBV7-6 to TRBJ1-5; TRBD1 matches at 11 bases. The CDR3 consists of 14 residues. Germline CDR1 SGHVS, CDR2 FNYEAQ. V shed 5 bases, J shed 6 bases, and the junction held 3 bases outside the gene matches. The CDR3 nucleotides read TGTGCCAGCAGCGTGGGGACAGGGGGTCAGCCCCAGCATTTT. This encodes CASSVGTGGQPQHF.

This chain links TRBV18 with TRBJ1-3; TRBD1 is a possible D gene (6 bases). Germline-derived CDR1 and CDR2 are KGHSH and LQKENI. CDR3 length: 16 amino acids. Trimming left V 3 bases short and J 3 bases short, with 15 bases between. The CDR3 reads CASSPQGQLSGNTIYF. The CDR3 DNA reads as TGTGCCAGCTCACCTCAGGGGCAACTTAGTGGAAACACCATATATTTT.

This chain uses TRBV7-2 with TRBJ2-5; 7 nucleotides agree with TRBD1. The CDR3 sequence is 14 residues long. Germline lookup yields CDR1 SGHTA and CDR2 FQGNSA. Losses at the gene ends were 5 bases for V and 1 base for J; bases not matched to a gene: 4. CDR3 bases: TGTGCCAGCAGCAAATGGGACAGCCAAGAGACCCAGTACTTC. Translation: CASSKWDSQETQYF.

The rearrangement uses TRBV29-1 and TRBJ2-1; tentative D call: TRBD2 (5 bases). The CDR3 covers 13 residues. V was trimmed by 5 bases and J by 0 bases, leaving 8 bases between them. Germline values: CDR1 SQVTM, CDR2 ANQGSEA. This CDR3 is CSVRTPSYNEQFF. DNA for the CDR3: TGCAGCGTTCGGACTCCCTCCTACAATGAGCAGTTCTTC.

The V gene is TRBV7-6, the J gene TRBJ1-1; D not resolved. The CDR3 covers 13 residues. Trimming left V 5 bases short and J 1 base short, with 8 bases between. CDR1 is SGHVS, CDR2 FNYEAQ, per germline. CDR3: CASSLQRNTEAFF. CDR3 coding DNA: TGTGCCAGCAGCCTACAGAGGAACACTGAAGCTTTCTTT.

V and J are TRBV19 and TRBJ2-2; D perhaps matches TRBD1 (5 bases). Trimming left V 3 bases short and J 3 bases short, with 14 bases between. The V gene's germline CDR1 is LNHDA and CDR2 SQIVND (reference sequence). This CDR3 comprises 16 residues. CDR3 residues: CASSMGIGEYTGELFF. DNA of the CDR3: TGTGCCAGTAGTATGGGTATAGGGGAATACACCGGGGAGCTGTTTTTT.

The chain is built from TRBV10-3 and TRBJ2-5; D is uncertain. The germline V and J ends were trimmed by 0 bases and 0 bases, with 14 bases remaining between them. Germline CDR1 ENHRY, CDR2 SYGVKD. This CDR3 spans 17 amino acids. The CDR3 DNA sequence: TGTGCCATCAGTGAGTCTGTCAGGCCAGAGTACCAAGAGACCCAGTACTTC. Encoded protein: CAISESVRPEYQETQYF.

V is TRBV10-2 and J is TRBJ2-1; 7 nucleotides match TRBD1. Germline-derived CDR1 and CDR2 are WSHSY and SAAADI. J lost 4 bases, V lost 4 bases, and 10 bases had no gene match. This CDR3 has 16 residues. The CDR3 is CASSAQTGPVYNEQFF. Here the CDR3 DNA reads TGCGCCAGCAGTGCCCAGACAGGGCCCGTTTACAATGAGCAGTTCTTC.